This T cell receptor beta chain was sequenced in a study of vaccination and CD4 T cells after COVID-19. Study-wide context: Diagnosis preceded the drawing of post-COVID samples by a median about 100 days (range 35 to 161). Samples were taken after vaccination, a median of around 67 days after dose two, with a range of 14 to 241.

Treatment meaning: approximately nine-day PBMC culture with coronavirus spike peptide pools or control peptides (ViraFEST assay). Pre-COVID-19 pandemic sampling (2011-2018) yielded the unexposed donor's CD4+ T cells. Following expansion of antigen-specific T cells with peptide pools, ViraFEST then sequenced TCRs. Alongside approximately 10 IU/ml IL-2 and approximately 9.8 ug/ml peptide pools, PBMCs were cultured at a few million per well. The germline V gene encodes CDR1 LNHNV and CDR2 YYDKDF (reference sequence). V was pared by 3 bases and J by 10 bases, with 10 bases between. The CDR3 covers 13 residues. Sequenced with the Oncomine TCR Beta short-read assay was DNA taken from cultured CD4+ T cells. One entry per CDR3 protein results from TCRdb running MiXCR on the PCR reads. Of about 8,100 distinct CDR3 sequences in the sample, 50% to 65% were seen once. Turning to this clonotype: Its antigen is undetermined.

Input material: CD4+ T cells from blood, cultured in vitro. The chain carries TRBV15 and TRBJ1-6; no clear D gene. This receptor was identified in a human donor in good health. The CDR3 spells CATSSDSGSPLHF. CDR3 sequence (DNA): TGTGCCACCAGCAGTGATAGTGGCTCACCCCTCCACTTT.